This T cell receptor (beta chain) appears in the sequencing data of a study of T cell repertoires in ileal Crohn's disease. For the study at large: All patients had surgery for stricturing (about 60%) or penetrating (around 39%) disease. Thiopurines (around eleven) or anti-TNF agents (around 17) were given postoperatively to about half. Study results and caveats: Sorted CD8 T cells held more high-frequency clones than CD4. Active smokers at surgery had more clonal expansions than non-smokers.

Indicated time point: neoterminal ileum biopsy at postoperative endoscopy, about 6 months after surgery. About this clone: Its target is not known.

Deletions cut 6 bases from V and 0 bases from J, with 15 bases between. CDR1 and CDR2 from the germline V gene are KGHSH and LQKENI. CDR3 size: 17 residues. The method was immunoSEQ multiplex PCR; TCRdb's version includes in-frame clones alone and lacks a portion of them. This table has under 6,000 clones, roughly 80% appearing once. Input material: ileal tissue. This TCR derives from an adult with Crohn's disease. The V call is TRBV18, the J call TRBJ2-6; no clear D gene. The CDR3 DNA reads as TGTGCCAGCTCCTCAGAGTCATCCACCTCTGGGGCCAACGTCCTGACTTTC. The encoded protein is CASSSESSTSGANVLTF.